The entry that follows covers one T cell receptor beta chain sequence. The table came from immunoSEQ multiplex PCR; TCRdb's copy has only in-frame clones and leaves some out. The sample has 200,000 to 250,000 clones; roughly 91% are singletons. Trimming left V 4 bases short and J 6 bases short, with 16 bases between. The CDR3 extends over 15 amino acids. Germline V gene lookup returns CDR1 SGHTA and CDR2 FQGNSA. This entry is derived from a study of blood T cell repertoires in COVID-19. Study context: Samples taken during acute and convalescent COVID-19 were collected in the United States, Italy and Spain. PBMCs, B-cell-depleted T cells, or T cells were the source of the cDNA or gDNA that made up the material.

Residents of approximately 25 US areas, aged about 18 to 100 years, made up the participants. The clonotype originates from a man younger than 40 in a cohort exposed to, infected with or recovered from COVID-19 (not recorded which). Specimen: PBMCs or T cells enriched from blood (not recorded which). The chain links TRBV7-2 to TRBJ2-1; no reliable D call. The CDR3 is CASSSIHSQANEQFF. The CDR3 region has the DNA TGTGCCAGCAGCTCCATTCACTCCCAGGCCAATGAGCAGTTCTTC.